This T cell receptor beta chain derives from a study of shared clonotypes between healthy human individuals. Study-level information: For every donor, three CD4 naive, three CD4 memory, two CD8 naive and one CD8 memory plates were used.

Study-wide findings and caveats: Generation probabilities were higher for clonotypes shared across all four sorted-subset donors than for unshared ones. Estimated richness values were generally larger in naive subsets than in memory subsets.

This CDR3 is built from 13 residues. V dropped 4 bases and J dropped 2 bases, with 9 bases sitting between them. Germline CDR1 reads SGHDT; CDR2 reads YYEEEE. How the authors handled the data: From ImmunoSEQ came sequences covering only the junction and carrying no quality scores, so filtering differed. Method: immunoSEQ multiplex PCR; TCRdb's copy keeps in-frame clones and lacks some. D and trimming were read from the DNA, whereas the V and J calls and clone size are those reported in that table. Found here are about 2 million clones, 85% to 95% of them singletons; the top ten hold about 0.13%. Notes on this clone: Its specificity is not known. Other DNA sequences in the sample encode the same CDR3.

The chain joins TRBV5-6 to TRBJ1-2; unclear D gene. The specimen sequenced was naive CD4+ T cells sorted from blood. Subset described: CD45RA+ positively selected. The sequence was collected from a man younger than 35 in good health. Here the CDR3 DNA reads TGTGCCAGCAGCCTCGGACGGAACTATGGCTACACCTTC. It encodes CASSLGRNYGYTF. The full variable domain, with the rest looked up from reference TRBV5-6 and TRBJ1-2, is DAGVTQSPTHLIKTRGQQVTLRCSPKSGHDTVSWYQQALGQGPQFIFQYYEEEERQRGNFPDRFSGHQFPNYSSELNVNALLLGDSALYLCASSLGRNYGYTFGSGTRLTVV.